A single sample gave rise to the 7 T cell receptor beta chains below, sequenced in a study of T cells in Graves' hyperthyroidism and ophthalmopathy. Authors of the study amplified TCR beta CDR3 regions from RNA transcripts. HTBI primers drove first-round RT-PCR of the TCR CDR3. TCRdb fed the multiplex PCR reads into MiXCR, producing one record per CDR3 protein. This sample yields approximately 560,000 distinct CDR3 sequences, of which just over 45% are seen a single time; approximately 8.2% belongs to the top ten. Sample: peripheral blood or thyroid tissue (not recorded which). These receptors all stem from a young woman with Graves' hyperthyroidism.

The rearrangement uses TRBV7-2 and TRBJ1-3, with TRBD1 as a possible D gene (6 bases). Trimming took 5 bases from V and 0 from J, leaving 14 bases between them. This CDR3 is built from 16 residues. Germline assignment: CDR1 SGHTA and CDR2 FQGNSA. For the CDR3, the DNA is TGTGCCAGCAGCCTCGGACAGTTACACTCTGGAAACACCATATATTTT. Amino acids: CASSLGQLHSGNTIYF.

This sequence joins TRBV12-3 or TRBV12-4 and TRBJ2-7; D may be TRBD1 or TRBD2 (5 bases each). The V and J ends lost 4 bases and 4 bases respectively, with 14 bases between them. This CDR3 region has 14 residues. CDR3 amino acids: CASSYWGKGYEQYF. As DNA, the CDR3 is TGTGCCAGCAGTTATTGGGGGAAAGGGTACGAGCAGTACTTC.

A few counts support this clonotype. The chain combines TRBV25-1 with TRBJ2-5; TRBD1 matches at 9 bases. The DNA end lines up better with TRBJ2-1; the J call may be wrong. The CDR3 is 14 amino acids. From germline, CDR1 is MGHDK and CDR2 SYGVNS. The CDR3, as DNA: TGTGCCAGCAGTCGGGACAGGGAGGTCAATGAGCAGTTCTTC. Translated: CASSRDREVNEQFF.

The V and J genes are TRBV10-2 and TRBJ1-4; perhaps TRBD1 as D (6 bases). This CDR3 comprises 16 residues. V dropped 6 bases and J dropped 7 bases, with 21 bases sitting between them. Looked up from germline, CDR1 is WSHSY and CDR2 is SAAADI. The CDR3 spells CASRRSGVGVSEKLFF. CDR3 sequence (DNA): TGCGCCAGCAGAAGATCAGGGGTTGGAGTTAGTGAAAAACTGTTTTTT.

In its sample, this clonotype was seen many times. The V and J genes are TRBV19 and TRBJ2-5, with 7 bases fitting TRBD1. J was trimmed by 4 bases and V by 5 bases; bases with no gene match: 4. The germline V gene has CDR1 LNHDA and CDR2 SQIVND (reference sequence). The CDR3 totals 13 residues. CDR3 amino acids: CASSSDRVETQYF. Written as DNA, the CDR3 is TGTGCCAGTAGTTCCGACAGGGTAGAGACCCAGTACTTC.

To note about this clonotype: A much bigger clone sits one base away, suggesting this may be a read error. V gene TRBV7-3 combines with J gene TRBJ1-2; possibly TRBD1 for D (6 bases). Germline lookup yields CDR1 SGHTA and CDR2 FQGTGA. This CDR3 region has 16 residues. DNA for the CDR3: TGTGCCGGCAGCTTAAGGGTGACGACAGGTAGCAATGGCTACACCTTC. Its translation: CAGSLRVTTGSNGYTF.

This chain joins TRBV7-8 and TRBJ1-1; 8 bases agree with TRBD1. CDR1 is SGHVS and CDR2 is FQNEAQ in the germline V gene. This CDR3 has 15 amino acids. Unmatched junction bases numbered 10, after V lost 6 bases and J lost 4 bases. CDR3 region: CASSLYRGLVTEAFF. In DNA, the CDR3 is TGTGCCAGCAGTCTATACAGGGGGTTGGTCACTGAAGCTTTCTTT.